One sample yielded the 22 T cell receptor beta chains listed below, sequenced in a study of cytomegalovirus exposure and HLA in healthy donors (dated by TCRdb to the late 2010s). Library preparation employed the immunoSEQ multiplex PCR assay. For the multiplex PCR, a mixture combining 60 forward primers for TCR Vbeta segments and 13 reverse primers for TCR Jbeta segments was used. In TCRdb, the immuneACCESS table is reduced to in-frame sequences with V and J assigned. These tables do not hold every clone; where another copy was compared, an unresolved V gene accounts for under half, and the others remain unexplained. The sample data list some 200,000 clones, and roughly 80% of these were observed just once. Jointly, the top ten make up about 2.4% of the sample. The sample consisted of PBMCs. These receptors came from a woman aged 45 to 65 in good health and CMV-seropositive.

J is TRBJ2-1 and V is TRBV5-1; 13 nucleotides align to TRBD2. Unmatched junction bases numbered 3, after V lost 3 bases and J lost 3 bases. The CDR3 totals 16 residues. Looked up from germline, CDR1 is SGHRS and CDR2 is YFSETQ. The CDR3 DNA follows: TGCGCCAGCAGCTACGGACTAGCGGGGGACTACAATGAGCAGTTCTTC. Protein product: CASSYGLAGDYNEQFF. The full variable domain, rest sourced from reference TRBV5-1 and TRBJ2-1, is KAGVTQTPRYLIKTRGQQVTLSCSPISGHRSVSWYQQTPGQGLQFLFEYFSETQRNKGNFPGRFSGRQFSNSRSEMNVSTLELGDSALYLCASSYGLAGDYNEQFFGPGTRLTVL.

As DNA, the CDR3 is TGTGCCAGTTCCCACCCTTCGGGGGCCGGGGAGCTGTTTTTT. Protein product: CASSHPSGAGELFF. The chain couples TRBV19 to TRBJ2-2, with D tentatively TRBD2 (6 bases). Per the germline V gene, CDR1 is LNHDA and CDR2 is SQIVND (reference sequence). V lost 8 bases to trimming and J lost 6 bases, with 16 bases between them. The length of the CDR3 is 14 residues.

The chain is built from TRBV7-2 and TRBJ2-1; perhaps TRBD2 as D (5 bases). Germline CDR1 SGHTA, CDR2 FQGNSA. This CDR3 contains 14 residues. Trimming cost V 5 bases and J 8 bases, with 16 bases left between them. The CDR3 region has the DNA TGTGCCAGCAGCCCTTTAGGGCCGAGGGATGAGCAGTTCTTC. Translating it yields CASSPLGPRDEQFF.

The J gene is TRBJ2-7, the V gene TRBV5-4, with 9 bases matching TRBD1. Germline V CDR1 and CDR2: SGHNT, YYREEE (reference sequence). The ends lost 4 bases at V and 1 base at J; junction bases unmatched: 3. The CDR3 loop spans 14 amino acids. CDR3 DNA: TGTGCCAGCAGCCCAGGACAGGGGTCCTACGAGCAGTACTTC. Translating gives CASSPGQGSYEQYF. Combining the CDR3 with reference TRBV5-4 and TRBJ2-7 gives the whole variable domain ETGVTQSPTHLIKTRGQQVTLRCSSQSGHNTVSWYQQALGQGPQFIFQYYREEENGRGNFPPRFSGLQFPNYSSELNVNALELDDSALYLCASSPGQGSYEQYFGPGTRLTVT.

V gene TRBV25-1 combines with J gene TRBJ1-4; TRBD1 might be the D (6 bases). V was clipped by 6 bases and J by 0 bases, with 11 bases between them. Germline V gives CDR1 MGHDK, CDR2 SYGVNS. The CDR3 has 15 amino acids. CDR3 sequence reads: CASRDSLTTNEKLFF. CDR3 DNA sequence: TGTGCCAGCAGGGACAGTCTTACAACTAATGAAAAACTGTTTTTT.

V and J are TRBV9 and TRBJ1-2; tentative D call: TRBD1 (6 bases). The germline V gene has CDR1 SGDLS and CDR2 YYNGEE. Trimming pared 0 bases from V and 7 bases from J, leaving 16 bases between. The length of the CDR3 is 15 residues. The CDR3 spells CASSVGAEQGPGYTF. The CDR3 coding sequence is TGTGCCAGCAGCGTAGGGGCCGAGCAGGGGCCTGGCTACACCTTC. Using reference TRBV9 and TRBJ1-2 for the parts outside the CDR3, the full variable domain is DSGVTQTPKHLITATGQRVTLRCSPRSGDLSVYWYQQSLDQGLQFLIQYYNGEERAKGNILERFSAQQFPDLHSELNLSSLELGDSALYFCASSVGAEQGPGYTFGSGTRLTVV.

V usage is TRBV7-2 and J usage is TRBJ2-2; a weak D match, TRBD2 (6 bases). Germline V gene lookup returns CDR1 SGHTA and CDR2 FQGNSA. The CDR3 totals 16 residues. V was cut by 5 bases and J by 7 bases, with 20 bases left in between. The CDR3 region is CASSRTGLSGGGELFF. The DNA of the CDR3 is TGTGCCAGCAGCCGAACGGGACTTTCGGGTGGCGGGGAGCTGTTTTTT.

This chain uses TRBV30 with TRBJ1-6; D unresolved. Trimming took 3 bases from V and 7 from J, leaving 13 bases between them. Germline lookup yields CDR1 GTSNPN and CDR2 SVGIG (reference sequence). The CDR3 has 14 residues. The CDR3 coding sequence is TGTGCCTGGAGAACAGTCAGCTCCAATTCACCCCTCCACTTT. Its translation is CAWRTVSSNSPLHF. Based on the CDR3 plus reference TRBV30 and TRBJ1-6, the full variable domain is SQTIHQWPATLVQPVGSPLSLECTVEGTSNPNLYWYRQAAGRGLQLLFYSVGIGQISSEVPQNLSASRPQDRQFILSSKKLLLSDSGFYLCAWRTVSSNSPLHFGNGTRLTVT.

This chain connects TRBV6-1 to TRBJ1-2; the D gene is possibly TRBD1 (6 bases). The CDR3 extends over 13 amino acids. The germline V and J ends were trimmed by 8 bases and 1 base, with 11 bases remaining between them. Germline CDR1 and CDR2: MNHNS and SASEGT. The CDR3: CASVDRLNYGYTF. CDR3 DNA sequence: TGTGCCAGCGTCGACAGGCTTAACTATGGCTACACCTTC.

This clone was seen once. The V call is TRBV6-1, the J call TRBJ2-1; 7 bases line up with TRBD2. V gave up 7 bases and J gave up 0 bases; unmatched junction bases: 6. This CDR3 has 15 amino acids. The germline gives CDR1 MNHNS, CDR2 SASEGT. The CDR3 is CASNPSGSSYNEQFF. CDR3 nucleotide sequence: TGTGCCAGCAACCCTAGCGGCAGCTCCTACAATGAGCAGTTCTTC.

The J gene is TRBJ1-1, the V gene TRBV6-1; TRBD1 aligns across 9 bases. Germline V gene lookup returns CDR1 MNHNS and CDR2 SASEGT. The CDR3 totals 14 residues. V was clipped by 7 bases and J by 6 bases; unmatched bases: 9. The CDR3 DNA follows: TGTGCCAGCACCCTGGACAGGGGAGATTCTGAAGCTTTCTTT. It specifies CASTLDRGDSEAFF.

The chain employs TRBV11-2 and TRBJ1-2; TRBD1 matches 7 bases. The CDR3 contains 13 residues. V was pared by 5 bases and J by 2 bases, with 2 bases of the junction left unmatched. Germline V gene sequence: CDR1 SGHAT, CDR2 FQNNGV. For the CDR3, the DNA is TGTGCCAGCAGCCGGACAGGCAACTATGGCTACACCTTC. This translates into CASSRTGNYGYTF.

To note about this clone: At the DNA level, this CDR3 is encoded by other sequences in the same sample as well. The V and J genes are TRBV5-1 and TRBJ1-1; no definite D call. Germline V CDR1 and CDR2: SGHRS, YFSETQ. This CDR3 contains 13 residues. The V and J ends lost 5 bases and 1 base respectively, with 9 bases between them. CDR3 coding DNA: TGCGCCAGCAGTTTTCGGGAGAACACTGAAGCTTTCTTT. This codes for CASSFRENTEAFF.

The chain joins TRBV7-2 to TRBJ2-5, with a possible D match to TRBD2 (7 bases). V was cut by 5 bases and J by 7 bases, with 20 bases left in between. This CDR3 is 15 amino acids long. CDR1 and CDR2 (germline): SGHTA, FQGNSA. The CDR3 bases are TGTGCCAGCAGCGGTTCGGGGGGCCCCCCTCTGACCCAGTACTTC. This encodes CASSGSGGPPLTQYF.

This clone was seen a single time. The chain uses TRBV19 and TRBJ2-5; TRBD1 matches at 10 bases. This CDR3 has 13 residues. Germline CDR1 LNHDA, CDR2 SQIVND (reference sequence). V shed 4 bases, J shed 5 bases, and the junction held 1 base outside the gene matches. In nucleotides, the CDR3 is TGTGCCAGTAGTAAGACAGGGGGCGAGACCCAGTACTTC. Protein product: CASSKTGGETQYF. Drawing the rest from reference TRBV19 and TRBJ2-5, the complete variable domain is DGGITQSPKYLFRKEGQNVTLSCEQNLNHDAMYWYRQDPGQGLRLIYYSQIVNDFQKGDIAEGYSVSREKKESFPLTVTSAQKNPTAFYLCASSKTGGETQYFGPGTRLLVL.

The chain joins TRBV11-3 to TRBJ2-3; D not certain. The germline V and J ends were trimmed by 1 base and 2 bases, with 10 bases remaining between them. Germline V CDR1 and CDR2: SGHNT, YENEEA. The CDR3 spans 15 residues. CDR3 DNA sequence: TGTGCCAGCAGCTTAGGAGAACTATACACAGATACGCAGTATTTT. It encodes CASSLGELYTDTQYF.

The chain has TRBV6-5 and TRBJ2-2; D remains ambiguous. Germline V gene data show CDR1 as MNHEY and CDR2 as SVGAGI. Trimming took 6 bases from V and 0 from J, leaving 8 bases between them. This CDR3 is built from 14 residues. In DNA, the CDR3 is TGTGCCAGCAGACGCGACACGAACACCGGGGAGCTGTTTTTT. Translation: CASRRDTNTGELFF.

The sample holds one count of this clone. The chain recombines TRBV18 with TRBJ2-3; 8 nucleotides align to TRBD2. This CDR3 region has 15 residues. J gave up 1 base and V 0 bases, and 0 bases lay outside the gene matches. The V gene's germline CDR1 is KGHSH and CDR2 LQKENI. The CDR3 sequence: CASSPPRGGTDTQYF. The CDR3 nucleotides are TGTGCCAGCTCACCACCGCGGGGGGGCACAGATACGCAGTATTTT.

The gene calls are TRBV5-1 and TRBJ2-2, with a possible D match to TRBD1 (6 bases). With 3 bases removed from V and 7 bases from J, the gap between germline ends came to 13 bases. Germline values: CDR1 SGHRS, CDR2 YFSETQ. The CDR3 covers 14 residues. CDR3 sequence (DNA): TGCGCCAGCAGCTACCCAGGGGAAGGCGGGGAGCTGTTTTTT. This sequence encodes CASSYPGEGGELFF.

The chain combines TRBV7-2 with TRBJ1-1; the D is unclear. Trimming removed 4 bases at V and 5 bases at J, with 5 bases between. Per germline, CDR1 SGHTA and CDR2 FQGNSA. This CDR3 contains 11 residues. Written as DNA, the CDR3 is TGTGCCAGCAGCTATCAGACTGAAGCTTTCTTT. Amino acid sequence: CASSYQTEAFF.

The gene calls are TRBV28 and TRBJ1-2, with 9 bases aligning to TRBD1. V shed 6 bases, J shed 8 bases, and the junction held 16 bases outside the gene matches. The CDR3 is 16 amino acids. In germline, CDR1 is MDHEN, CDR2 SYDVKM. The CDR3 here is CASSPPDPGTGKGYTF. CDR3 nucleotide sequence: TGTGCCAGCAGCCCACCCGACCCGGGGACAGGGAAAGGCTACACCTTC.

The gene calls are TRBV30 and TRBJ2-7; possibly TRBD2 for D (5 bases). The CDR3 runs 15 residues. Between the trimmed V and J ends, which lost 1 base and 2 bases, there was a span of 15 bases. In germline, CDR1 is GTSNPN, CDR2 SVGIG (reference sequence). CDR3 region: CAWSDSVWSTYEQYF. CDR3 coding DNA: TGTGCCTGGAGTGATAGCGTTTGGAGTACCTACGAGCAGTACTTC.